This T cell receptor (beta chain) derives from a study of blood T cell repertoires in COVID-19. Produced via immunoSEQ multiplex PCR; TCRdb's table is partial and in-frame only. Of 200,000 to 250,000 clones listed, about 86% are singletons. V lost 5 bases to trimming and J lost 3 bases, with 10 bases between them. The CDR3 has 13 residues. CDR1 is GTSNPN and CDR2 is SVGIG in the germline V gene (reference sequence). Specimen: peripheral blood. The chain couples TRBV30 to TRBJ2-2, with D possibly being TRBD2 (6 bases). The TCR comes from a woman aged 45-60 years with acute or convalescent COVID-19. In DNA form, the CDR3 reads TGTGCCTGGTCCGGGAGCTACACCGGGGAGCTGTTTTTT. Encoded protein: CAWSGSYTGELFF.